These 26 T cell receptor beta chains came from one sample sequenced in a study of cytomegalovirus exposure and HLA in healthy donors (dated by TCRdb to between 2016 and 2019). The library was built by means of the immunoSEQ multiplex PCR assay. The multiplex PCR relied on a mix of 60 forward primers for TCR Vbeta segments and 13 reverse primers for TCR Jbeta segments. In TCRdb, the immuneACCESS table is reduced to in-frame sequences with V and J assigned. These tables do not hold every clone; where another copy was compared, an unresolved V gene accounts for under half, and the others remain unexplained. The sample table lists about 160,000 clones, less than 85% of them with a count of one. The ten biggest clones cover around 6.5% of the sample. The sample consisted of PBMCs. All receptors come from a man aged 45-60 years in good health and CMV-seropositive.

This clone was seen once. CDR3 bases: TGTGCCAGCAGTGGGGGGACACGCTCCTATAATTCACCCCTCCACTTT. This sequence encodes CASSGGTRSYNSPLHF. This sequence joins TRBV6-1 and TRBJ1-6, with D possibly matching TRBD1 (6 bases). Germline lookup yields CDR1 MNHNS and CDR2 SASEGT. The germline V and J ends were trimmed by 4 bases and 0 bases, with 10 bases remaining between them. The CDR3 spans 16 residues.

V usage is TRBV10-1 and J usage is TRBJ1-2, with D maybe TRBD1 (5 bases). The CDR3 is 13 amino acids. V lost 3 bases and J 2 bases, leaving 7 bases between the germline ends. The germline gives CDR1 WNHNN, CDR2 SYGVQD (reference sequence). CDR3 region: CASSEGENYGYTF. The CDR3 DNA reads TGCGCCAGCAGTGAAGGGGAAAACTATGGCTACACCTTC.

The rearrangement uses TRBV11-2 and TRBJ1-2; TRBD1 matches 7 bases. With V trimmed by 5 bases and J by 0 bases, 12 bases remained unmatched. CDR3 length: 17 amino acids. Germline CDR1 reads SGHAT; CDR2 reads FQNNGV. CDR3 amino acids: CASSLPRGVRTNYGYTF. As DNA, the CDR3 is TGTGCCAGCAGCCTGCCCAGGGGGGTAAGAACTAACTATGGCTACACCTTC.

The chain has TRBV14 and TRBJ1-4, with a tentative D call TRBD1 (5 bases). This CDR3 region has 13 residues. The germline gives CDR1 SGHDN, CDR2 FVKESK. Deletions cut 3 bases from V and 10 bases from J, with 12 bases between. The CDR3 is CASSQLPGGKLFF. Here the CDR3 DNA reads TGTGCCAGCAGCCAGTTGCCCGGGGGAAAACTGTTTTTT.

In this sample, this clone turned up once. It is unclear where the CDR3 begins or ends on the DNA, so no DNA is shown, and the CDR3 is as TCRdb lists it. The chain has TRBV12-2 and TRBJ2-1; TRBD2, the D gene given by the table, was not confirmed from the DNA. TRBV12-2 is shown as a pseudogene. The CDR3 is 16 residues long, counting both termini. CDR3 in amino acids: CASRLVASGSNVEQFF.

The CDR3 DNA follows: TGTGCCAGCTCACCAAGGTTTGGGGGCCACGACCCCACAGATACGCAGTATTTT. Encoded protein: CASSPRFGGHDPTDTQYF. The chain uses TRBV18 and TRBJ2-3; D is perhaps TRBD1 (6 bases). Per the germline V gene, CDR1 is KGHSH and CDR2 is LQKENI. V gave up 2 bases and J gave up 2 bases, with 20 bases separating them. This CDR3 spans 18 amino acids.

This chain links TRBV10-3 with TRBJ1-5; 9 bases map to TRBD1. The germline gives CDR1 ENHRY, CDR2 SYGVKD. The CDR3 length is 14 residues. Trimming removed 6 bases from V and 9 bases from J; junction bases left unmatched: 9. The CDR3 protein is CAIRAGQGEGPQHF. DNA for the CDR3: TGTGCCATCAGAGCGGGACAGGGAGAGGGGCCCCAGCATTTT.

This chain links TRBV5-4 with TRBJ2-3; D gene uncertain. Germline V lookup: CDR1 SGHNT, CDR2 YYREEE (reference sequence). V lost 0 bases to trimming and J lost 2 bases, with 7 bases between them. The CDR3 extends over 14 amino acids. The DNA of the CDR3 is TGTGCCAGCAGCTTGGAGCAGGTCACAGATACGCAGTATTTT. Protein product: CASSLEQVTDTQYF.

The chain recombines TRBV7-9 with TRBJ2-7; 10 bases map to TRBD2. The length of the CDR3 is 14 residues. The J segment lost 2 bases and the V segment lost 2 bases, leaving 0 bases of the junction unmatched. Germline CDR1 reads SEHNR; CDR2 reads FQNEAQ (reference sequence). Here the CDR3 DNA reads TGTGCCAGCAGCTTAACTAGCGGGGCCTACGAGCAGTACTTC. As protein: CASSLTSGAYEQYF.

This clone was seen just once. At the DNA level, this CDR3 is encoded by other sequences in the same sample as well. This chain's CDR3 is CASSHPGGAHSVLETQYF. In DNA form, the CDR3 reads TGTGCCAGCAGCCACCCAGGGGGCGCCCACTCAGTCCTAGAGACCCAGTACTTC. The V and J genes are TRBV14 and TRBJ2-5, with 8 bases aligning to TRBD1. This CDR3 has 18 residues. Trimming cost V 3 bases and J 4 bases; bases outside gene matches: 16. The germline CDR1 and CDR2 sequences are SGHDN and FVKESK.

V is TRBV5-1 and J is TRBJ1-4; the match to TRBD1 covers 7 bases. The CDR3 is made up of 15 amino acids. Trimming removed 0 bases from V and 3 bases from J; junction bases left unmatched: 2. The germline V gene has CDR1 SGHRS and CDR2 YFSETQ. The CDR3 loop reads CASSLAGTANEKLFF. CDR3 DNA sequence: TGCGCCAGCAGCTTGGCCGGGACAGCTAATGAAAAACTGTTTTTT.

This clone was counted between two and nine times. The J gene is TRBJ1-3, the V gene TRBV7-9; D remains unclear. CDR3 length: 13 residues. V gave up 7 bases and J gave up 8 bases, with 15 bases separating them. Germline V gene sequence: CDR1 SEHNR, CDR2 FQNEAQ (reference sequence). The CDR3 nucleotides read TGTGCCAGCATTAGATTCGGTTTGGACACCATATATTTT. It codes for CASIRFGLDTIYF. Combining the CDR3 with reference TRBV7-9 and TRBJ1-3 gives the whole variable domain DTGVSQNPRHKITKRGQNVTFRCDPISEHNRLYWYRQTLGQGPEFLTYFQNEAQLEKSRLLSDRFSAERPKGSFSTLEIQRTEQGDSAMYLCASIRFGLDTIYFGEGSWLTVV.

The chain combines TRBV19 with TRBJ2-1; possible D gene TRBD2, 5 bases. V dropped 1 base and J dropped 10 bases, with 14 bases sitting between them. Looked up from germline, CDR1 is LNHDA and CDR2 is SQIVND (reference sequence). The CDR3 runs to 14 residues. In DNA, the CDR3 is TGTGCCAGTAGTATAGGGACCGGTTTAGCGGAGCAGTTCTTC. Protein sequence: CASSIGTGLAEQFF.

The gene calls are TRBV20-1 and TRBJ2-1; D is perhaps TRBD2 (5 bases). CDR3 length: 11 amino acids. Germline CDR1 and CDR2: DFQATT and SNEGSKA (reference sequence). Trimming stripped 4 bases from V and 9 bases from J, with 10 bases between. Here the CDR3 DNA reads TGCAGTGCTATGTTAGCGAGTGAGCAGTTCTTC. This encodes CSAMLASEQFF.

V and J are TRBV10-3 and TRBJ2-3; 10 bases match TRBD2. The CDR3 totals 15 residues. Trimming took 3 bases from V and 4 from J; bases not matched to a gene: 4. Germline values: CDR1 ENHRY, CDR2 SYGVKD. CDR3 DNA sequence: TGTGCCATCAGTGACGCTAGCGGGAGTTCAGATACGCAGTATTTT. Amino acids: CAISDASGSSDTQYF.

This clone was seen a handful of times. V gene TRBV30 combines with J gene TRBJ2-1; 10 bases are a match to TRBD1. Germline values: CDR1 GTSNPN, CDR2 SVGIG (reference sequence). This CDR3 is built from 16 residues. Unmatched junction bases numbered 13, after V lost 3 bases and J lost 8 bases. The CDR3 loop reads CAWSEIPGQGTDEQFF. In nucleotides, the CDR3 is TGTGCCTGGAGCGAAATCCCGGGACAGGGGACAGATGAGCAGTTCTTC.

V is TRBV28 and J is TRBJ2-7; 10 bases are shared with TRBD2. Germline V gives CDR1 MDHEN, CDR2 SYDVKM. Losses at the gene ends were 5 bases for V and 7 bases for J; bases not matched to a gene: 8. The CDR3 loop spans 14 amino acids. CDR3: CASSPRTSGYEQYF. CDR3 nucleotides: TGTGCCAGCAGTCCACGGACTAGCGGCTATGAGCAGTACTTC.

The chain uses TRBV5-6 and TRBJ1-6; D is unresolved. V gave up 2 bases and J gave up 14 bases, with 14 bases separating them. In germline, CDR1 is SGHDT, CDR2 YYEEEE. CDR3 length: 13 residues. The CDR3 sequence: CASSLSQLPTLHF. CDR3 DNA sequence: TGTGCCAGCAGCTTATCACAGCTTCCGACCCTCCACTTT.

The chain employs TRBV5-1 and TRBJ1-5; no reliable D call. The CDR3 has 12 residues. Trimming shortened V by 3 bases and J by 5 bases, and 6 bases separated the two germline ends. Germline CDR1 is SGHRS and CDR2 is YFSETQ. The CDR3 bases are TGCGCCAGCAGCTGGGAGTATCAGCCCCAGCATTTT. Translated, it gives CASSWEYQPQHF.

V is TRBV6-4 and J is TRBJ2-2; 8 bases line up with TRBD1. Per the germline V gene, CDR1 is MRHNA and CDR2 is SNTAGT. J lost 7 bases, V lost 4 bases, and 5 bases had no gene match. The CDR3 extends over 14 amino acids. The CDR3 spells CASSGQGTDGELFF. Written as DNA, the CDR3 is TGTGCCAGCAGTGGACAGGGGACTGACGGGGAGCTGTTTTTT.

The rearrangement joins TRBV10-3 to TRBJ1-3; no firm D call. Germline-derived CDR1 and CDR2 are ENHRY and SYGVKD. Between the trimmed V and J ends, which lost 3 bases and 1 base, there was a span of 7 bases. The CDR3 totals 14 residues. The CDR3: CAISDMLSGNTIYF. CDR3 DNA sequence: TGTGCCATCAGTGATATGTTGTCTGGAAACACCATATATTTT.

The chain joins TRBV5-1 to TRBJ2-7; 14 bases align to TRBD2. The CDR3 sequence is 15 residues long. V trimming: 4 bases; J trimming: 8 bases; junction bases outside the gene matches: 8. Germline V gene data show CDR1 as SGHRS and CDR2 as YFSETQ. CDR3: CASSGTSGSSTKQYF. The DNA of the CDR3 is TGCGCCAGCAGCGGGACTAGCGGGAGTTCCACCAAGCAGTACTTC.

The chain combines TRBV5-1 with TRBJ2-7; 12 bases are a match to TRBD2. The germline V gene encodes CDR1 SGHRS and CDR2 YFSETQ. The CDR3 is 13 amino acids. The V and J ends lost 5 bases and 6 bases, in that order; junction bases with no gene match: 3. For the CDR3, the DNA is TGCGCCAGCAGGGGACTAGCGGGCGGCGAGCAGTACTTC. Amino acid sequence: CASRGLAGGEQYF.

The table lists this clone with a count of one. This chain links TRBV14 with TRBJ2-1, with TRBD2 matching 7 bases. V shed 4 bases and J 10 bases; nucleotides not matched to a gene: 7. There are 13 residues in the CDR3. The germline V gene encodes CDR1 SGHDN and CDR2 FVKESK. CDR3 sequence reads: CASSRVAGSEQFF. In nucleotides, the CDR3 is TGTGCCAGCAGCCGAGTAGCGGGCTCAGAGCAGTTCTTC.

The J gene is TRBJ2-3, the V gene TRBV4-1, with 11 bases lining up with TRBD1. Germline V gene sequence: CDR1 MGHRA, CDR2 YSYEKL. CDR3 size: 19 residues. J was trimmed by 2 bases and V by 1 base; bases with no gene match: 11. CDR3 nucleotides: TGCGCCAGCAGCCAAGGAAGGGGGACAGGGGGTATACACACAGATACGCAGTATTTT. It specifies CASSQGRGTGGIHTDTQYF.

This clone was detected once. The V gene is TRBV11-2, the J gene TRBJ1-1; D call uncertain. The CDR3 contains 13 residues. Trimming removed 0 bases from V and 5 bases from J, with 7 bases in between. Germline assignment: CDR1 SGHAT and CDR2 FQNNGV. CDR3 loop: CASSLDWRTEAFF. The CDR3 DNA is TGTGCCAGCAGCTTAGATTGGAGAACTGAAGCTTTCTTT.